This TCR beta chain was sequenced during a study of cytomegalovirus exposure and HLA in healthy donors. Study outcomes and limitations: Most TCR sequences proved rare, with some public TCRs found in many donors. Altogether, 150 or so TCR beta chains were recorded as cytomegalovirus-associated.

As for this clone: The antigen is unknown.

Germline CDR1 and CDR2: MDHEN and SYDVKM. V was trimmed by 1 base and J by 2 bases, leaving 11 bases between them. The CDR3 spans 15 residues. PCR primers comprised 60 Vbeta and 13 Jbeta primers. Profiled with immunoSEQ multiplex PCR; TCRdb holds only in-frame clones, not every one. The top ten hold over 3.5% of the sample, which has about 200,000 clones, around four fifths seen once. The sequence came from a male donor in good health and CMV-seronegative. This rearrangement joins TRBV28 to TRBJ2-5; a possible D gene is TRBD1 (5 bases). What was sequenced was PBMCs. CDR3 region: CASSLSGYEQETQYF. CDR3 in DNA: TGTGCCAGCAGTTTATCAGGGTATGAGCAAGAGACCCAGTACTTC.